This entry concerns a single TCR beta chain. Being one base from a much bigger clone, this may be a read error. The data derive from a study of regulatory T cells in long-lasting Graves disease. The TCR beta library used iRepertoire HTBI primers with Arm-PCR amplification of CDR3. TCRdb itself ran the multiplex PCR reads through MiXCR, one entry per CDR3 protein. The data hold around 420,000 distinct CDR3 sequences, with roughly 16% observed a single time. Time point denoted: newly diagnosed GD, antithyroid drugs for less than 3 months. The authors made the TCR library using RNA they extracted from PBMCs. The material was peripheral blood mononuclear cells (PBMCs), obtained at new diagnosis, from a patient treated with antithyroid drugs. The clonotype originates from a female donor with Graves disease.

CDR3 protein: CASGPGGAPPNYGYTF. As DNA, the CDR3 is TGTGCCAGCGGGCCGGGGGGTGCTCCTCCTAACTATGGCTACACCTTC. The chain employs TRBV12-3 or TRBV12-4 and TRBJ1-2, with D tentatively TRBD1 (5 bases). CDR3 length: 16 amino acids. The V end was cut by 8 bases, the J end by 0 bases, with 19 bases between.